This paragraph reports one T cell receptor beta chain. Its target is not known. Method: immunoSEQ multiplex PCR; TCRdb's copy keeps in-frame clones and lacks some. The sample shows about 25,000 clones, approximately 83% of them seen only once. The CDR3 has 16 residues. The germline gives CDR1 SGHRS, CDR2 YFSETQ. The trim removed 0 bases at V and 3 bases at J, leaving 2 bases unmatched. The data stem from a study of vaccination effects on CD4 cells after COVID-19. Study outcomes and limitations: Recruitment yielded few convalescent patients, and the study had no early post-infection timepoints.

Peptide-pool stimulation followed by sequencing identified expanded antigen-specific CD4+ clonotypes in the ViraFEST assay. Subsequent to a culture period of more than 8 days, CD4+ T cells were isolated. According to the study, vaccine recipients showed no prior SARS-CoV-2 infection and negative nucleocapsid antibodies. A density of more than 1.5 million PBMC per well was used; these cells were cultured with about 9.1 IU/ml IL-2 and about 10 ug/ml peptides. The authors exchanged half the medium for IL-2 medium on days 3 and 7. The source is a human donor who received a COVID-19 vaccine. The input for sequencing was CD4+ T cells from PBMCs cultured with HCoV-NL63 spike peptides, taken before COVID-19 vaccination. This chain connects TRBV5-1 to TRBJ2-5; 13 bases are a match to TRBD2. CDR3 amino acids: CASSLGLAGGEETQYF. The CDR3 coding sequence is TGCGCCAGCAGCTTGGGACTAGCGGGAGGAGAAGAGACCCAGTACTTC.